This TCR beta chain was identified during a study of blood T cell repertoires in COVID-19. Germline CDR1 is SGHRS and CDR2 is YFSETQ. The V gene end was trimmed by 0 bases and the J gene end by 6 bases; junction bases not matched to a gene: 6. The CDR3 is made up of 15 amino acids. Repertoires were generated with immunoSEQ multiplex PCR, while TCRdb's copy carries only in-frame clones and drops some. The table has over 200,000 clones, about 94% seen once. The sample comprised peripheral blood. The sequence was obtained from a man aged 55-75 years with COVID-19, enrolled during active disease. The chain combines TRBV5-1 with TRBJ1-3, with 7 bases aligning to TRBD1. CDR3 amino acids: CASSLAGTEANTIYF. The CDR3 nucleotides are TGCGCCAGCAGCTTGGCCGGGACAGAGGCAAACACCATATATTTT.